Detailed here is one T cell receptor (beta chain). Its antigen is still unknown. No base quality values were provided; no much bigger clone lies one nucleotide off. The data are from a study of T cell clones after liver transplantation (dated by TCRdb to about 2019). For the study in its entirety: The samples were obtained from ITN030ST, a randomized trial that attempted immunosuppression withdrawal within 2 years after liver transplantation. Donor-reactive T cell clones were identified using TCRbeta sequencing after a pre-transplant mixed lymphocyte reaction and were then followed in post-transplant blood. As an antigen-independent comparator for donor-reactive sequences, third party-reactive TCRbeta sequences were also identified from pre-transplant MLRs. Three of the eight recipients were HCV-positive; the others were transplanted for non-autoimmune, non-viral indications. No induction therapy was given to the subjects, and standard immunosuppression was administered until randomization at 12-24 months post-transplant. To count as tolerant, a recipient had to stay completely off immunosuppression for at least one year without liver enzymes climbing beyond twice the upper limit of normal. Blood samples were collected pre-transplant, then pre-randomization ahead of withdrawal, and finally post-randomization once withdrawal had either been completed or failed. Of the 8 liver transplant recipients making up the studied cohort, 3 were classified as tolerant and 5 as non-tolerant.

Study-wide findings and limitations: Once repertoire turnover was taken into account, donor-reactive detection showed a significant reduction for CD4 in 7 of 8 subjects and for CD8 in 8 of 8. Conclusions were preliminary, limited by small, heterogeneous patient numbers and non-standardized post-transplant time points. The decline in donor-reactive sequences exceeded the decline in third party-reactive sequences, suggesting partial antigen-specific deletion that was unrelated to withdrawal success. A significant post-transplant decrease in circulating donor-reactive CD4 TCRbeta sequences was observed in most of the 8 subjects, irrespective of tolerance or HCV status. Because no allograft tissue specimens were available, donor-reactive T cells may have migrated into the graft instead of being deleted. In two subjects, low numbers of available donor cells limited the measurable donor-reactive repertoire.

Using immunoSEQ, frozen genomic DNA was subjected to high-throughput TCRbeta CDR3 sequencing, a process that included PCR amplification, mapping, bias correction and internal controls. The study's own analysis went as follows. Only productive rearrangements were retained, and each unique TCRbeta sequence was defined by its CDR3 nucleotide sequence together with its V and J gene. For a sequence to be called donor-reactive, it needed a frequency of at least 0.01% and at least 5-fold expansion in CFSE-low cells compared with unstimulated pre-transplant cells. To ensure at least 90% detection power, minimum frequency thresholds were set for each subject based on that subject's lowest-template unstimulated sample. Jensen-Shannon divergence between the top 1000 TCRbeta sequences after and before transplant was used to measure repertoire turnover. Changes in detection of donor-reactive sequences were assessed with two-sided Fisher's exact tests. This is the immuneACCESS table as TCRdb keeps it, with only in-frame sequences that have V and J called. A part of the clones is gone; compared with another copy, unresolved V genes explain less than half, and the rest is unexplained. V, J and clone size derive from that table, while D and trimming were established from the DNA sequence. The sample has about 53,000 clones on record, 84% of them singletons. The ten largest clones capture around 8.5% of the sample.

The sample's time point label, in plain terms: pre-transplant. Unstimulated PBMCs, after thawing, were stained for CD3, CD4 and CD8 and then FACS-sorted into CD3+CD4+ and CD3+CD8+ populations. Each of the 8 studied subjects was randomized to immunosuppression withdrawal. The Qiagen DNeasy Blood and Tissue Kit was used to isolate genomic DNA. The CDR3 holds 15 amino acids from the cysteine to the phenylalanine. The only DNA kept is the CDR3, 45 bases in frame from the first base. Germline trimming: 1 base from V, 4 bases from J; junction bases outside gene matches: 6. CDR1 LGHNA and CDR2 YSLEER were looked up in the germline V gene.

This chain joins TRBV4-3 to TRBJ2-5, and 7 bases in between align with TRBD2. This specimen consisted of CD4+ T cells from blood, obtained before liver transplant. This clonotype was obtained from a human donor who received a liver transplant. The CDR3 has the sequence CASSQGGEGLETQYF. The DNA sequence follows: TGCGCCAGCAGCCAAGGGGGGGAGGGACTAGAGACCCAGTACTTC.